This TCR beta chain was profiled in a study of response to subunit inactivated influenza vaccine. CDR1 and CDR2 from the germline V gene are LGHNA and YSLEER. The CDR3 covers 14 residues. V lost 0 bases and J lost 6, with 11 bases in between. TCRdb analysed the RT-PCR reads with MiXCR anew, one entry per CDR3 protein. Of roughly 700,000 distinct CDR3 sequences detected, approximately 14% appear once; the ten largest clones hold roughly 10%. This clonotype was obtained from a man between 45 and 60 years old who received an inactivated influenza vaccine. The rearrangement joins TRBV4-3 to TRBJ2-5; D may be TRBD1 (6 bases). The sequenced sample was PBMCs from blood, obtained approximately 13 days after vaccination. CDR3 nucleotide sequence: TGCGCCAGCAGCCAAGATTCCCAGGGGAAGACCCAGTACTTC. It is translated as CASSQDSQGKTQYF.